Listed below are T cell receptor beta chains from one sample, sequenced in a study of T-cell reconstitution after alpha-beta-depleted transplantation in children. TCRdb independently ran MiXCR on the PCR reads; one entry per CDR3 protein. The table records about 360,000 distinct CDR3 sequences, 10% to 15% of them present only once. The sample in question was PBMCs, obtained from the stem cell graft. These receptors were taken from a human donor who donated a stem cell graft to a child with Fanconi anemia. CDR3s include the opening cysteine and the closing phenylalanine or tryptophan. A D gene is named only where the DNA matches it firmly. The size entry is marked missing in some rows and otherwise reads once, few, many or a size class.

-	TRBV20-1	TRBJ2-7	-	CSAPRGTTANLGQYF	TGCAGTGCCCCGAGAGGAACGACAGCAAATCTTGGGCAGTACTTC
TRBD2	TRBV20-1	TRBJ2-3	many	CSARLAGAGDTQYF	TGCAGTGCTAGACTAGCGGGGGCCGGGGATACGCAGTATTTT
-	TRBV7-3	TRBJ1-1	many	CASSLNIGTEAFF	TGTGCCAGCAGCTTAAATATCGGGACTGAAGCTTTCTTT
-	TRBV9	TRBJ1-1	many	CASSVLGSNTEAFF	TGTGCCAGCAGCGTACTGGGCTCGAACACTGAAGCTTTCTTT
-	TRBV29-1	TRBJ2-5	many	CSIRRGEETQYF	TGCAGTATCCGGCGTGGGGAAGAGACCCAGTACTTC
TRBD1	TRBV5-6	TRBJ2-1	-	CASSIVGTGDLNNEQFF	TGTGCCAGCAGCATCGTCGGGACAGGGGACCTAAACAATGAGCAGTTCTTC
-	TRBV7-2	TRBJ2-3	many	CASSTFSDTQYF	TGTGCCAGCAGCACCTTTTCGGATACGCAGTATTTT
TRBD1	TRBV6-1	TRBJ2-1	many	CASSERQGGQFF	TGTGCCAGCAGTGAACGACAGGGCGGGCAGTTCTTC
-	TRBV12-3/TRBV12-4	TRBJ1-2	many	CASSRSPLYGYTF	TGTGCCAGCAGTAGGTCACCCCTCTATGGCTACACCTTC
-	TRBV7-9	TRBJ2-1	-	CASSLPIKSNEQFF	TGTGCCAGCAGCTTACCCATTAAGTCCAATGAGCAGTTCTTC
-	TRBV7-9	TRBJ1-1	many	CASSFSGANTEAFF	TGTGCCAGCAGCTTCTCAGGGGCGAACACTGAAGCTTTCTTT
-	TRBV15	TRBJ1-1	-	CATSSRVPMNTEAFF	TGTGCCACCAGCAGCAGGGTTCCCATGAACACTGAAGCTTTCTTT
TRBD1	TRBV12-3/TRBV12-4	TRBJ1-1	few	CASSNRGATLAFF	TGTGCCAGCAGCAACAGGGGAGCGACCTTAGCTTTCTTT
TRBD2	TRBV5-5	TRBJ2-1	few	CASRSGLLSYNEQFF	TGTGCCAGCAGGTCGGGACTACTCTCCTACAATGAGCAGTTCTTC
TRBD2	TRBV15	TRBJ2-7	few	CATSFGLGDGEQYF	TGTGCCACCAGCTTCGGACTAGGGGACGGCGAGCAGTACTTC
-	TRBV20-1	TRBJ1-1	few	CSARRSTEAFF	TGCAGTGCTAGAAGAAGCACTGAAGCTTTCTTT
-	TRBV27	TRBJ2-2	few	CASSSWDTNTGELFF	TGTGCCAGCAGTTCCTGGGACACTAACACCGGGGAGCTGTTTTTT
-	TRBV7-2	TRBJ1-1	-	CASSQYWGTEAFF	TGTGCCAGCAGCCAGTATTGGGGCACTGAAGCTTTCTTT
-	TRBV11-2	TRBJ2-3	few	CASSKHTDSHIRLDTQYF	TGTGCCAGCAGCAAACACACCGACAGCCACATTCGTCTAGATACGCAGTATTTT
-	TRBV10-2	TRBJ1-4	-	CASSETGSEKLFF	TGCGCCAGCAGTGAGACAGGGAGCGAAAAACTGTTTTTT
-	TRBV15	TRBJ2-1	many	CATSRDIGNEQFF	TGTGCCACCAGCAGAGATATTGGCAATGAGCAGTTCTTC
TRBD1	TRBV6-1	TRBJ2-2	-	CASRWATQGAHTGELFF	TGTGCCAGCAGATGGGCGACACAGGGGGCTCACACCGGGGAGCTGTTTTTT
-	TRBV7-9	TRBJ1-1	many	CASSSFETEAFF	TGTGCCAGCAGCTCCTTTGAGACTGAAGCTTTCTTT
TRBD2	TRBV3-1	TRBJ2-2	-	CACCFWTSGGAGTGELFF	TGTGCCTGCTGTTTCTGGACTAGCGGGGGGGCCGGCACCGGGGAGCTGTTTTTT
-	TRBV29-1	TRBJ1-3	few	CSGQDTGTIYF	TGCAGCGGACAGGACACTGGCACCATATATTTT
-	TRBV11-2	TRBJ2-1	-	CASVSGYEQFF	TGTGCCAGCGTATCGGGGTACGAGCAGTTCTTC
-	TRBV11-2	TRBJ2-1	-	CASSLEAGDLHQQFF	TGTGCCAGCAGCTTAGAAGCAGGGGACCTACACCAGCAGTTCTTC
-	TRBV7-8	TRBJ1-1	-	CASSLAGTGRQAFF	TGTGCCAGCAGCTTAGCCGGGACGGGTAGACAAGCTTTCTTT
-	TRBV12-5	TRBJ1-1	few	CASGSTRDGNTEAFF	TGTGCTAGTGGTTCAACCAGGGATGGGAACACTGAAGCTTTCTTT
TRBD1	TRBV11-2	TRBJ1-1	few	CASSFSGQTTEAFF	TGTGCCAGCAGCTTTTCGGGACAGACCACTGAAGCTTTCTTT
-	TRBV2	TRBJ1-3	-	CASSGRDSLKRNTIYF	TGTGCCAGCAGTGGCCGGGACTCCTTGAAGAGAAACACCATATATTTT